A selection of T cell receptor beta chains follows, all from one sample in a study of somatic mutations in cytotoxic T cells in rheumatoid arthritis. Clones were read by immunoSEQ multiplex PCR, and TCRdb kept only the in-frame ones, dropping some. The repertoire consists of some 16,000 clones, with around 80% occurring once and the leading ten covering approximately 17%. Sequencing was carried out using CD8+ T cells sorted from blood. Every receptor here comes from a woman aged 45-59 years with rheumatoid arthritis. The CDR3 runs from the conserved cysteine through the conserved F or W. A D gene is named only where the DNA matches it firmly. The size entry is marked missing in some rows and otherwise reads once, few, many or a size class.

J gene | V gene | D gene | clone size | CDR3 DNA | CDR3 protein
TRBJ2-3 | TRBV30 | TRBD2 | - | TGTGCCTGGAGTAGGGGACTAGCGGGGGGTCCAGATACGCAGTATTTT | CAWSRGLAGGPDTQYF
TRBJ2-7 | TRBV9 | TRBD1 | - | TGTGCCAGCAGCGCTGGACAGGGTATGGGTGGCGAGCAGTACTTC | CASSAGQGMGGEQYF
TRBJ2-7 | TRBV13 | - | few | TGTGCCAGCAGCTTAACCGGGAGCGGCGAGCAGTACTTC | CASSLTGSGEQYF
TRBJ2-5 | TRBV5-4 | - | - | TGTGCCAGCAGCACCGAATTGGGGTTACAAGAGACCCAGTACTTC | CASSTELGLQETQYF
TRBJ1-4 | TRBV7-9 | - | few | TGTGCCAGCAGCGTCCAGGGTGAAAAACTGTTTTTT | CASSVQGEKLFF
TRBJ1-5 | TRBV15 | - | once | TGTGCCACCAGCAGAGATCGGGCGGCGTATCAGCCCCAGCATTTT | CATSRDRAAYQPQHF
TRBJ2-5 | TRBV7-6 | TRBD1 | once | TGTGCCAGCAGCCGCGGGACAGGGCTAAAGACCCAGTACTTC | CASSRGTGLKTQYF
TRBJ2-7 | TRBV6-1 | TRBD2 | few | TGTGCCAGCAGGAGCGGGAGGGAGGACTACGAGCAGTACTTC | CASRSGREDYEQYF
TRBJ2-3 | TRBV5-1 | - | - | TGCGCCAGCAGCTTGGGTTGGGGCAGTAGCACAGATACGCAGTATTTT | CASSLGWGSSTDTQYF
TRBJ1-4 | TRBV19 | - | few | TGTGCCAGTAGAATGACAGCAACTAATGAAAAACTGTTTTTT | CASRMTATNEKLFF
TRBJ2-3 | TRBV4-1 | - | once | TGCGCCAGCAGCCAACCCGGGCCCGCGGTGGCAGATACGCAGTATTTT | CASSQPGPAVADTQYF
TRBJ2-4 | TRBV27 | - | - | TGTGCCAGCTCACAGGGTAGGGGAAACATTCAGTACTTC | CASSQGRGNIQYF
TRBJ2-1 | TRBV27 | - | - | TGTGCCAGCAGTTTATACCTTGAATACGGGGGGCCGAACTACAATGAGCAGTTCTTC | CASSLYLEYGGPNYNEQFF
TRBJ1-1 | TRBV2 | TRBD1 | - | TGTGCCAGCAGTGAAGCGCGGGGGAGACAGGGAGACACTGAAGCTTTCTTT | CASSEARGRQGDTEAFF
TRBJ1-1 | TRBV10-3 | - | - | TGTGCCATCAGTGAGGCAGGACAGAACACTGAAGCTTTCTTT | CAISEAGQNTEAFF
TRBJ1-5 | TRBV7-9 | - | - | TGTGCCAGCAGCTTAGTAGGGTCAAATCAGCCCCAGCATTTT | CASSLVGSNQPQHF
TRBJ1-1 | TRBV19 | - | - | TGTGCCAGTAGTATTATGGGAACTGAAGCTTTCTTT | CASSIMGTEAFF
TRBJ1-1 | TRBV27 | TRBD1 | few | TGTGCCAGCAGTTCCGCCCCCAGGACAGGGGGTTACACTGAAGCTTTCTTT | CASSSAPRTGGYTEAFF
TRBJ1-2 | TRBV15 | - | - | TGTGCCACCAGTATTCACAGATTCTATGGCTACACCTTC | CATSIHRFYGYTF
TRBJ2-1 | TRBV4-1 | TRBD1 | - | TGCGCCAGCAGCCAAGGGCAGGGGGCGAGGAATGAGCAGTTCTTC | CASSQGQGARNEQFF
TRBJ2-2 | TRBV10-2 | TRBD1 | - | TGCGCCAGCAGTGTGACATCGACAGGGCTGTTCCCCGGGGAGCTGTTTTTT | CASSVTSTGLFPGELFF
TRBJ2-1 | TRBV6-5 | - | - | TGTGCCAGCAGTTACGTCAGGAACAATGAGCAGTTCTTC | CASSYVRNNEQFF
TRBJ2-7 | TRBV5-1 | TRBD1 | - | TGCGCCAGCAGCTGGGGACAGGATTACCCCTACGAGCAGTACTTC | CASSWGQDYPYEQYF
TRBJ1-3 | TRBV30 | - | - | TGTGCCTGGGGAATTGGGGAGTACTCTGGAAACACCATATATTTT | CAWGIGEYSGNTIYF